This TCR beta chain was identified during a study of cytomegalovirus exposure and HLA in healthy donors. Findings and caveats of the study: TCR beta V segments were, for the most part, productive about 87% or about 30% of the time in an earlier analysis.

PCR primers comprised 60 Vbeta and 13 Jbeta primers. This table comes from immunoSEQ multiplex PCR, and its TCRdb copy is limited to in-frame clones, with some not included. The sample holds approximately 190,000 clones, 87% seen once. Concerning this clone itself: Antigen: not known.

The sample consisted of PBMCs. The origin of this receptor is a man aged 25 to 45 in good health and CMV-seronegative.

The CDR3 spells CAWSATGTAGEQYF. In DNA, the CDR3 is TGTGCCTGGAGTGCGACAGGAACGGCCGGCGAGCAGTACTTC. This rearrangement joins TRBV30 to TRBJ2-7; D might be TRBD1 (6 bases). V lost 1 base to trimming and J lost 6 bases, with 16 bases between them. The CDR3 consists of 14 residues. CDR1 is GTSNPN and CDR2 is SVGIG in the germline V gene (reference sequence).